The clone carrying this T cell receptor (beta chain) was observed many times. Looked up from germline, CDR1 is MNHNS and CDR2 is SASEGT. Losses at the gene ends were 6 bases for V and 11 bases for J; bases not matched to a gene: 5. The CDR3 has 12 residues. TCRdb recomputed clones from the PCR reads via MiXCR. The sample lists tens of thousands of clones, 20% to 25% occurring once. The data belong to a study of metastatic and nonmetastatic thyroid tumors. All patients reached thyroid surgery having received no treatment beforehand. The sequencing input was tumor tissue. This receptor was obtained from a female donor with papillary thyroid cancer or a benign thyroid nodule (not recorded which). Some clones in this sample may be carry-over from other donors' samples. The chain has TRBV6-1 and TRBJ1-4; 8 bases agree with TRBD1. The CDR3 DNA reads TGTGCCAGCAGAGACAGGGGACGCAAACTGTTTTTT. Its protein is CASRDRGRKLFF.